This entry describes one T cell receptor (beta chain). The sample comes from a study of identical twins. MiXCR was run by TCRdb on the 5' RACE reads, yielding one entry per CDR3 protein. In the table there are some 250,000 distinct CDR3 sequences, roughly 13% of which are singletons. J was trimmed by 2 bases and V by 7 bases; bases with no gene match: 8. The CDR3 length is 14 residues. Germline V gives CDR1 SQVTM, CDR2 ANQGSEA. This sample also appeared in a second study, on yellow fever vaccine responses in identical twins.

The J gene is TRBJ2-3, the V gene TRBV29-1; 8 bases line up with TRBD2. The source of this sequence is a woman aged 18-29 years in good health. The sample consisted of memory (CD45RO+) T cells sorted from blood. CDR3 coding DNA: TGCAGCGGCTCAGCGGGGGCCTTCACAGATACGCAGTATTTT. This encodes CSGSAGAFTDTQYF.